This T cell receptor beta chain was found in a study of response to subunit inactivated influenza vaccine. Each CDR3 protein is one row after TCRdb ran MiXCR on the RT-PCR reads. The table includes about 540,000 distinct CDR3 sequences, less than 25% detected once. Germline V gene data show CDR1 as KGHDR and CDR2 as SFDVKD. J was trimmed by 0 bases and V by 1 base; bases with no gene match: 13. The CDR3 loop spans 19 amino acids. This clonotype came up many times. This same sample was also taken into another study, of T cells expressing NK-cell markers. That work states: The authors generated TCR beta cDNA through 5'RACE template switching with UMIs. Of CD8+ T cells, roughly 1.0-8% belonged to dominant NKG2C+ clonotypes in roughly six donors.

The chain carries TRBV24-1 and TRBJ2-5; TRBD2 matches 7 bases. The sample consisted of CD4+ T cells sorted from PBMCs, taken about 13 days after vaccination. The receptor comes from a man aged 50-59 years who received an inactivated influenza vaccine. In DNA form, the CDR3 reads TGTGCCACCAGTGATTTCCGGCTAGCGGCAGGGTTGAACCAAGAGACCCAGTACTTC. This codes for CATSDFRLAAGLNQETQYF.